This TCR beta chain was documented in a study of blood T cell repertoires in COVID-19. The overall study: Sources were T cells, B-cell-depleted T cells, or PBMCs; the material itself was cDNA or gDNA.

This clone appeared a single time. Enrollment of patients from Seattle took place during active infection, with longitudinal follow-up. The CDR3 spans 15 residues. Trimming shortened V by 5 bases and J by 0 bases, and 12 bases separated the two germline ends. CDR1 and CDR2 from the germline V gene are MNHEY and SVGEGT. In the source study's methods: Estimates of nucleated cell counts were drawn from the amplification of reference gene primers. Sequenced by immunoSEQ multiplex PCR; TCRdb stores in-frame clones only, minus some. Clone size and the V and J calls come from that table; the DNA yielded D and trimming. The table includes 300,000 to 350,000 clones, roughly 86% detected once.

This sequence joins TRBV6-2 or TRBV6-3 and TRBJ2-3, with D perhaps matching TRBD1 (5 bases). This sequence was found in a man aged 30 to 45 with COVID-19, enrolled during active disease. The sequenced sample was peripheral blood. The CDR3 DNA follows: TGTGCCAGCAGTCCCCAGGGAACTAGCACAGATACGCAGTATTTT. It encodes CASSPQGTSTDTQYF.